This TCR beta chain was captured by sequencing in a study of long-term antiretroviral therapy in people with HIV. The CDR3 has 12 residues. Germline CDR1 MDHEN, CDR2 SYDVKM. Deletions cut 8 bases from V and 4 bases from J, with 11 bases between. Runs used v3.0 of the immunoSEQ assay and were done at survey level. The repertoire was sequenced with immunoSEQ multiplex PCR; TCRdb's copy has only in-frame clones and lacks some. The table has about 36,000 clones, about 80% seen once. This specimen was unsorted PBMCs, taken 3.4 years after starting antiretroviral therapy. The receptor comes from a man younger than 45 with HIV. The rearrangement links TRBV28 to TRBJ1-1; TRBD1 is a possible D gene (5 bases). The CDR3 is CASGTDLTEAFF. In nucleotides, the CDR3 is TGTGCCAGCGGGACGGACCTCACTGAAGCTTTCTTT.